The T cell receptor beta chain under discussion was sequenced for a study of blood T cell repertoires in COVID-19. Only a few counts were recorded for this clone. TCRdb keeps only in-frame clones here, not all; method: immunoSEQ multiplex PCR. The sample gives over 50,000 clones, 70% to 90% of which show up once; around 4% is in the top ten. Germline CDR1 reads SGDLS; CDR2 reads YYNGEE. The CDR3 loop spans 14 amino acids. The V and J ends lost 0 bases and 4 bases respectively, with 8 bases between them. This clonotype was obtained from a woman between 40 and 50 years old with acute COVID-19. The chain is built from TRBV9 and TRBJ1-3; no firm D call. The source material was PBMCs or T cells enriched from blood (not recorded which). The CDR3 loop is CASSVEPRGNTIYF. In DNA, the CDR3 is TGTGCCAGCAGCGTAGAGCCCCGAGGAAACACCATATATTTT.